This TCR beta chain was identified in a study of blood T cell repertoires in COVID-19. Study background: Acute and convalescent COVID-19 specimens originated in the United States, Italy and Spain.

Germline loops: CDR1 SGHTA, CDR2 FQGTGA. This CDR3 spans 15 amino acids. V was clipped by 5 bases and J by 1 base, with 15 bases between them. Original data processing: For nucleated cells, counts were estimated from reference gene primer amplification. Assay used: immunoSEQ multiplex PCR; TCRdb lists only in-frame clones, some missing. V, J and clone size are those of that table, while D and trimming were read from the DNA. The data contain about 140,000 clones, around 81% of them singletons. This TCR derives from a human donor in a cohort sampled during active COVID-19. The chain joins TRBV7-3 to TRBJ2-7; perhaps TRBD2 as D (6 bases). Sequencing input: peripheral blood. CDR3 sequence: CASSPRGTASYEQYF. The CDR3 coding sequence is TGTGCCAGCAGCCCCCGCGGGACTGCGTCCTACGAGCAGTACTTC. The full variable domain, rest sourced from reference TRBV7-3 and TRBJ2-7, is GAGVSQTPSNKVTEKGKYVELRCDPISGHTALYWYRQSLGQGPEFLIYFQGTGAADDSGLPNDRFFAVRPEGSVSTLKIQRTERGDSAVYLCASSPRGTASYEQYFGPGTRLTVT.